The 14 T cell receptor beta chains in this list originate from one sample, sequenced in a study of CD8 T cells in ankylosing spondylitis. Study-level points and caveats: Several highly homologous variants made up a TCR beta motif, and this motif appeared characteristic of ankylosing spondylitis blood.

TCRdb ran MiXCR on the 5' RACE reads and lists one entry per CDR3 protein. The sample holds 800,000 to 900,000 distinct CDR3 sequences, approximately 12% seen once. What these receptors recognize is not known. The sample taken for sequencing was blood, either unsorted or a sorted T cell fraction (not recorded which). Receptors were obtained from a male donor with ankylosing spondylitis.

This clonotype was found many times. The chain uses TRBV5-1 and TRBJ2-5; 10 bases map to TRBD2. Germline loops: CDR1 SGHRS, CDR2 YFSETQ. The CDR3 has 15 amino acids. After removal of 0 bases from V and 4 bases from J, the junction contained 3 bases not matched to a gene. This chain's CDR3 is CASSLVLAGGETQYF. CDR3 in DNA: TGCGCCAGCAGCTTGGTATTAGCGGGGGGAGAGACCCAGTACTTC. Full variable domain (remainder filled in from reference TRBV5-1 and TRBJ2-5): KAGVTQTPRYLIKTRGQQVTLSCSPISGHRSVSWYQQTPGQGLQFLFEYFSETQRNKGNFPGRFSGRQFSNSRSEMNVSTLELGDSALYLCASSLVLAGGETQYFGPGTRLLVL.

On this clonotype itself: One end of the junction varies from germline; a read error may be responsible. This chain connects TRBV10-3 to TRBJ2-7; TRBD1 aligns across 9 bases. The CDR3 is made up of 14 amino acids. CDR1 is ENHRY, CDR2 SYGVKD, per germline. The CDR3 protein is CDISVGTGRNEQYF. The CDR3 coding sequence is TGTGACATCAGTGTAGGGACAGGGAGGAACGAGCAGTACTTC.

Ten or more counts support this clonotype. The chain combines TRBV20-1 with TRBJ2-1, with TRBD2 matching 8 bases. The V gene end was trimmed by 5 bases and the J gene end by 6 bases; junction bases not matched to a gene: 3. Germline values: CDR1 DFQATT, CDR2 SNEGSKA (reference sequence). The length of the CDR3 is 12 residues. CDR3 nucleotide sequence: TGCAGTGCTGGAACTAGCGGCAATGAGCAGTTCTTC. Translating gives CSAGTSGNEQFF.

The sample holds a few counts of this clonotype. The CDR3 here is CSATYRAADTQYF. CDR3 sequence (DNA): TGCAGTGCTACCTACCGGGCCGCCGATACGCAGTATTTT. The chain has TRBV20-1 and TRBJ2-3; D uncertain. CDR1 and CDR2 (germline): DFQATT, SNEGSKA (reference sequence). V shed 4 bases and J shed 6 bases, with 14 bases lying between them. The CDR3 has 13 amino acids.

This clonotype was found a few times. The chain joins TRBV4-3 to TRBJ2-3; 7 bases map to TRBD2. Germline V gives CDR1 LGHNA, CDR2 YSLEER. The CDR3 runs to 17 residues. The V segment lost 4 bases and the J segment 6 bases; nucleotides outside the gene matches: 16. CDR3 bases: TGCGCCAGCAGCCCCGGTGCTGGGACTACCGATCGTGATACGCAGTATTTT. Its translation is CASSPGAGTTDRDTQYF.

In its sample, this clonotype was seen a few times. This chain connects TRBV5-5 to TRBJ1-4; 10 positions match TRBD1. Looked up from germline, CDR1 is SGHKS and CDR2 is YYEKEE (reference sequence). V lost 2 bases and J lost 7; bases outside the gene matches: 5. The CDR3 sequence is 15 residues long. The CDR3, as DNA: TGTGCCAGCAGCTTATCGGGACAGGGGTTTGAAAAACTGTTTTTT. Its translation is CASSLSGQGFEKLFF.

The CDR3 loop is CATSDADRDDQPQHF. CDR3 DNA sequence: TGTGCCACCAGTGACGCTGACAGGGACGATCAGCCCCAGCATTTT. The chain recombines TRBV24-1 with TRBJ1-5; 7 nucleotides match TRBD1. Germline CDR1 KGHDR, CDR2 SFDVKD. The CDR3 runs 15 residues. After removal of 4 bases from V and 5 bases from J, the junction contained 7 bases not matched to a gene.

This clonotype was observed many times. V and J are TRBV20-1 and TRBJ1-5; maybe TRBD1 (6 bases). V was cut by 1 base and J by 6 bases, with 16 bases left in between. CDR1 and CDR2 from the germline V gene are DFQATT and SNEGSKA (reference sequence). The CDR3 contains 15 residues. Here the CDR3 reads CSARVQGVLGQPQHF. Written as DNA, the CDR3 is TGCAGTGCTAGAGTACAGGGTGTTTTGGGTCAGCCCCAGCATTTT.

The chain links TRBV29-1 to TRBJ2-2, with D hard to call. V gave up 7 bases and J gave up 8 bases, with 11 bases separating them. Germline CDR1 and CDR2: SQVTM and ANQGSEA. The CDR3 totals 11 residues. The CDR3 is CSATLGGELFF. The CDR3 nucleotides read TGCAGCGCAACTCTCGGGGGGGAGCTGTTTTTT.

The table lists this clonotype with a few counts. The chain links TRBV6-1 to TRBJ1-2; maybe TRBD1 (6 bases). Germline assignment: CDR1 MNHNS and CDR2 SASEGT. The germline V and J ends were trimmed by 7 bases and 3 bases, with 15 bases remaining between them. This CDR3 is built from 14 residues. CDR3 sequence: CASKYTGHHYGYTF. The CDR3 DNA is TGTGCCAGCAAATACACGGGACACCACTATGGCTACACCTTC.

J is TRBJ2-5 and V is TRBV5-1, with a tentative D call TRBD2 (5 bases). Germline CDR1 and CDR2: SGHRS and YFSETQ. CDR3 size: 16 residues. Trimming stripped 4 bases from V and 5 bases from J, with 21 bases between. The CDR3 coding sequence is TGCGCCAGCAGCGGGCGGGCATTTACGCCCAGGGAGACCCAGTACTTC. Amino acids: CASSGRAFTPRETQYF.

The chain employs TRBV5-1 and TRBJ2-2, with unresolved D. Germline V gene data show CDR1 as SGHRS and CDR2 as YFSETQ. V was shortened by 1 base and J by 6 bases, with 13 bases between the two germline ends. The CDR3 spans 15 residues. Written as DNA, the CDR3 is TGCGCCAGCAGCTTGACCCGACCCAGACCCGGGGAGCTGTTTTTT. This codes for CASSLTRPRPGELFF.

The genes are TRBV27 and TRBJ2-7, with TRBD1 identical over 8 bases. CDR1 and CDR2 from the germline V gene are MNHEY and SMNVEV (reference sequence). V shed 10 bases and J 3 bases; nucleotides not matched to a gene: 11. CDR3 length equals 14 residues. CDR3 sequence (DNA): TGTGCCACCTCGGGGCTGGGACAGGTCTACGAGCAGTACTTC. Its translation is CATSGLGQVYEQYF.

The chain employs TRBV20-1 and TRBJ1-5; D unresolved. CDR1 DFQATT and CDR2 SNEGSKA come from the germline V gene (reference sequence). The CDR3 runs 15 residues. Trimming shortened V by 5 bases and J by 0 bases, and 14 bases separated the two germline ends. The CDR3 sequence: CSAVSIPNSNQPQHF. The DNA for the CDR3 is TGCAGTGCTGTGTCCATACCAAATAGCAATCAGCCCCAGCATTTT.